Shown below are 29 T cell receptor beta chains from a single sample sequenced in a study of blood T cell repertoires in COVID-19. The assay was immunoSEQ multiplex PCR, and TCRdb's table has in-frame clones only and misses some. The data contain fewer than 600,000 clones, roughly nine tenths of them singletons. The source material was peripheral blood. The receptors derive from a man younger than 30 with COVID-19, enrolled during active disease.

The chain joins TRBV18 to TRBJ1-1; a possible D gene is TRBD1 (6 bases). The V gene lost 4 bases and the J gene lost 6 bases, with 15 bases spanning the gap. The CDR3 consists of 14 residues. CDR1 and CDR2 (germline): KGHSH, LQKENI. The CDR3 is CASSRDKNRAEAFF. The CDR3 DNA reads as TGTGCCAGCTCACGTGATAAAAACAGGGCTGAAGCTTTCTTT.

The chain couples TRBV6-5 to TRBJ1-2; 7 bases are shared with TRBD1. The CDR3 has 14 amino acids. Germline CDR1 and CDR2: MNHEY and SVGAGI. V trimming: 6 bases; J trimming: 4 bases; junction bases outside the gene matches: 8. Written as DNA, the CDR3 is TGTGCCAGCAGGCCGACAGGGTCGGTCTATGGCTACACCTTC. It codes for CASRPTGSVYGYTF.

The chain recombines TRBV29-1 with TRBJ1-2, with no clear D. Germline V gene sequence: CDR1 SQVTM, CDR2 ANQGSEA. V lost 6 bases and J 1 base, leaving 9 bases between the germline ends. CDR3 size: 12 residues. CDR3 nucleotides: TGCAGCGTACAACACCTTAACTATGGCTACACCTTC. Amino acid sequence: CSVQHLNYGYTF.

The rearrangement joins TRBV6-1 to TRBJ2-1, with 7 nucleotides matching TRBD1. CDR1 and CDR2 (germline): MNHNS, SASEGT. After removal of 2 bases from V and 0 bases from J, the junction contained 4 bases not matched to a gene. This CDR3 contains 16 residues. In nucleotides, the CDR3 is TGTGCCAGCAGTGAATTGGGACAGTCCTCCTACAATGAGCAGTTCTTC. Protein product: CASSELGQSSYNEQFF.

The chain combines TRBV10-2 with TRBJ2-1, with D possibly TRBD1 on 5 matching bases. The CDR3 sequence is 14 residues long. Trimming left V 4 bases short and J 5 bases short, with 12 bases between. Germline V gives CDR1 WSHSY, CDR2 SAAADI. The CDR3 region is CASSVDRFNNEQFF. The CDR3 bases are TGCGCCAGCAGTGTCGACAGATTTAACAATGAGCAGTTCTTC.

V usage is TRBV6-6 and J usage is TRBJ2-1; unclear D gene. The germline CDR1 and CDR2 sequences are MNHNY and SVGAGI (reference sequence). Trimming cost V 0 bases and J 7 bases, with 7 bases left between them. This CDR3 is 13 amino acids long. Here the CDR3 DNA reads TGTGCCAGCAGTTACTCGAAGACTAATGAGCAGTTCTTC. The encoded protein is CASSYSKTNEQFF.

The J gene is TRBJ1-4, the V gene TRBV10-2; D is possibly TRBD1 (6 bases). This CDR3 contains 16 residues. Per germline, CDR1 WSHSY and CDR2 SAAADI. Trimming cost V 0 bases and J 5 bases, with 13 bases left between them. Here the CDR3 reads CASSESERGGNEKLFF. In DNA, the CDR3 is TGCGCCAGCAGTGAGTCCGAAAGGGGGGGAAATGAAAAACTGTTTTTT.

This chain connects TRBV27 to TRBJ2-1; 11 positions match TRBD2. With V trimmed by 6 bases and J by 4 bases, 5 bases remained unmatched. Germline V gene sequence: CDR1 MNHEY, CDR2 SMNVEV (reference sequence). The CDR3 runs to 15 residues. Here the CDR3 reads CASRFSGGAYNEQFF. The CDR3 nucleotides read TGTGCCAGCAGGTTTAGCGGGGGGGCGTACAATGAGCAGTTCTTC.

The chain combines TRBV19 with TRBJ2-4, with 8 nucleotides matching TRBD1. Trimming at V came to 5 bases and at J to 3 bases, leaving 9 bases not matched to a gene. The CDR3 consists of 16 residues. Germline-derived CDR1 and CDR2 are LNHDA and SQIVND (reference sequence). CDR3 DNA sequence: TGTGCCAGTAGTCCAGGACAGGGTTTGTTCAAAAACATTCAGTACTTC. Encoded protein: CASSPGQGLFKNIQYF.

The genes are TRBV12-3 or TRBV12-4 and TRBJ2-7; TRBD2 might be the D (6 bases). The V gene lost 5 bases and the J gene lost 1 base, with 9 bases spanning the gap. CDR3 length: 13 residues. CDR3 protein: CASSGLTSYEQYF. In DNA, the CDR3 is TGTGCCAGCAGTGGACTAACATCCTACGAGCAGTACTTC.

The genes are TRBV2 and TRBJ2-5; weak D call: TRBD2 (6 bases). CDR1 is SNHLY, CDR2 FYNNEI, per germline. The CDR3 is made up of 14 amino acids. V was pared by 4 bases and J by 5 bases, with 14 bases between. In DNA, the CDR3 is TGTGCCAGCAGTGCTTTCGCGGGAAAGGAGACCCAGTACTTC. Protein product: CASSAFAGKETQYF.

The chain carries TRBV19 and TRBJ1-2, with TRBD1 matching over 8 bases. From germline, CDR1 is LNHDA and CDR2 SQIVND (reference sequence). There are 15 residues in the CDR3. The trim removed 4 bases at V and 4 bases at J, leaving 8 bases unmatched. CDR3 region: CASSTGGFLRYGYTF. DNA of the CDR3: TGTGCCAGTAGTACAGGGGGCTTTTTACGCTATGGCTACACCTTC.

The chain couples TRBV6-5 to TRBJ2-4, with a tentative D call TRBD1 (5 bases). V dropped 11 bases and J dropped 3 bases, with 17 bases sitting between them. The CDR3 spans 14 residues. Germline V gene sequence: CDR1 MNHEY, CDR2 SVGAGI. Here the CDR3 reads CASRQGLVKNIQYF. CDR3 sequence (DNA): TGTGCCTCCAGGCAGGGTTTAGTCAAAAACATTCAGTACTTC.

Here the CDR3 DNA reads TGTGCCAGCAGCTTTCAGGGGGATTACGAGACCCAGTACTTC. It codes for CASSFQGDYETQYF. This chain joins TRBV5-6 and TRBJ2-5; 7 bases align to TRBD1. Germline V lookup: CDR1 SGHDT, CDR2 YYEEEE. V gave up 2 bases and J gave up 5 bases; unmatched junction bases: 6. CDR3 length equals 14 residues.

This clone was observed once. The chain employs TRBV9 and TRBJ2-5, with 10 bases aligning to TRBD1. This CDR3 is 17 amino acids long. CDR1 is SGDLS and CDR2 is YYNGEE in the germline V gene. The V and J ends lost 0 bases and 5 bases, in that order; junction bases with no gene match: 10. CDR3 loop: CASSVGSGTGAGETQYF. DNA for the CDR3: TGTGCCAGCAGCGTAGGTAGCGGGACAGGGGCAGGGGAGACCCAGTACTTC.

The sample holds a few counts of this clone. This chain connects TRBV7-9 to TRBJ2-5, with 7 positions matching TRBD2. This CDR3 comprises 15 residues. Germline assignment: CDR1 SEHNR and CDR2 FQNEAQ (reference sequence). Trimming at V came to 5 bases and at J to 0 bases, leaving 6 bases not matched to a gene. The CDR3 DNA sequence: TGTGCCAGCAGCCCGGGGACTATGTACCAAGAGACCCAGTACTTC. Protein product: CASSPGTMYQETQYF.

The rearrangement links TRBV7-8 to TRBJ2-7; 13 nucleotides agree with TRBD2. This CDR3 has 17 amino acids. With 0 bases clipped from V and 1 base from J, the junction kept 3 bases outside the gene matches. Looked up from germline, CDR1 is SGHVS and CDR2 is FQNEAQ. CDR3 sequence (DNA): TGTGCCAGCAGCTTAGCGACTAGCGGGGGGCTATCCTACGAGCAGTACTTC. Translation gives CASSLATSGGLSYEQYF.

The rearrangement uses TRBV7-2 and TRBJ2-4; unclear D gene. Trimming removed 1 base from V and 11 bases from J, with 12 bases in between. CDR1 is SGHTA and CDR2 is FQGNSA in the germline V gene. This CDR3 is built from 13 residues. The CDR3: CASSLGSWALQYF. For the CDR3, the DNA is TGTGCCAGCAGCTTAGGCTCCTGGGCCCTTCAGTACTTC. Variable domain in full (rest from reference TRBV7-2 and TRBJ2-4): GAGVSQSPSNKVTEKGKDVELRCDPISGHTALYWYRQSLGQGLEFLIYFQGNSAPDKSGLPSDRFSAERTGGSVSTLTIQRTQQEDSAVYLCASSLGSWALQYFGAGTRLSVL.

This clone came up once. The CDR3 DNA reads TGTGCCAGCAGCCAAACAATGAGGACAGGGACAAATTCACCCCTCCACTTT. This encodes CASSQTMRTGTNSPLHF. J is TRBJ1-6 and V is TRBV2; 8 bases are shared with TRBD1. Germline V lookup: CDR1 SNHLY, CDR2 FYNNEI. Unmatched junction bases numbered 14, after V lost 6 bases and J lost 7 bases. The CDR3 consists of 17 residues.

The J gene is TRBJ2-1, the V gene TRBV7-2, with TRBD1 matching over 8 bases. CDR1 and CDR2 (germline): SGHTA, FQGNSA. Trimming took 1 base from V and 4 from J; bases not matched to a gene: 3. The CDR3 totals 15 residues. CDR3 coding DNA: TGTGCCAGCAGCTTAGGACAGGGGAATTACAATGAGCAGTTCTTC. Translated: CASSLGQGNYNEQFF.

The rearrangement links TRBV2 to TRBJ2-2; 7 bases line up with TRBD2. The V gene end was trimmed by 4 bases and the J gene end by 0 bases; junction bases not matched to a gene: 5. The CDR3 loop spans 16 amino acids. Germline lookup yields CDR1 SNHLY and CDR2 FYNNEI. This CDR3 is CASSASGAANTGELFF. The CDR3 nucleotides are TGTGCCAGCAGTGCTAGCGGAGCCGCGAACACCGGGGAGCTGTTTTTT.

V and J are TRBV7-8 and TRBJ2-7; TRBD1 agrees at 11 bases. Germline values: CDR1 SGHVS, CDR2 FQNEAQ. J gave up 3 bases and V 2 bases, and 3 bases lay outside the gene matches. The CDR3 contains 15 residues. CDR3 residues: CASSLRTGGNYEQYF. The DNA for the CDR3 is TGTGCCAGCAGCTTAAGGACAGGGGGCAACTACGAGCAGTACTTC.

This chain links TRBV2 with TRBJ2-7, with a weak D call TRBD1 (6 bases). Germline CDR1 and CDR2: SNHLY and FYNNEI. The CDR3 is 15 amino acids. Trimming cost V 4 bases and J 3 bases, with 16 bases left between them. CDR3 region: CASSAQGRLYYEQYF. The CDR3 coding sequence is TGTGCCAGCAGTGCACAGGGAAGGCTCTACTACGAGCAGTACTTC.

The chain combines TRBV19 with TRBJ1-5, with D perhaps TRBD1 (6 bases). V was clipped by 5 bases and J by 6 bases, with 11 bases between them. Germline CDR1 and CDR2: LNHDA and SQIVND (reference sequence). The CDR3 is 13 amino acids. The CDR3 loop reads CASSSRGPQPQHF. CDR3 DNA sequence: TGTGCCAGTAGTTCCAGGGGCCCTCAGCCCCAGCATTTT.

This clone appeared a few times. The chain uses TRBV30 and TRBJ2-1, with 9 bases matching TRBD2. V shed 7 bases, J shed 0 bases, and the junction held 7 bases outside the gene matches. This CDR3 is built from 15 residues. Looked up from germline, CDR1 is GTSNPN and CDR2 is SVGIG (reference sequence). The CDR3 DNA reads TGTGCCTTAGAAGCGGGAGGTAGCTCCTACAATGAGCAGTTCTTC. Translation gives CALEAGGSSYNEQFF.

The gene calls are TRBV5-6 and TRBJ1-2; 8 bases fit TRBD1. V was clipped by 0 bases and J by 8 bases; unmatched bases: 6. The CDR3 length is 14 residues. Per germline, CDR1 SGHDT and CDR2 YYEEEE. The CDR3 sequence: CASSLGQGTQGYTF. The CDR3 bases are TGTGCCAGCAGCTTGGGACAGGGGACGCAGGGCTACACCTTC.

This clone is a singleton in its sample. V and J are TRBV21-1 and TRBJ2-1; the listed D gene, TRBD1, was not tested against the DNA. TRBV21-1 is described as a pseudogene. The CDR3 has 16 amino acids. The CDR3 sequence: CASSEWLGQVTSKQFF. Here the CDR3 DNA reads TGTGCCAGCAGTGAATGGTTGGGACAGGTCACAAGTAAGCAGTTCTTC.

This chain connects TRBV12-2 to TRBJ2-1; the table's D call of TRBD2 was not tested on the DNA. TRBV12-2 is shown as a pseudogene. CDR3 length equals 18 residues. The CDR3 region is CASRLAGPRRRSYNEQFF. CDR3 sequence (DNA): TGTGCAAGTCGCTTAGCGGGTCCGCGGCGGAGGTCCTACAATGAGCAGTTCTTC.

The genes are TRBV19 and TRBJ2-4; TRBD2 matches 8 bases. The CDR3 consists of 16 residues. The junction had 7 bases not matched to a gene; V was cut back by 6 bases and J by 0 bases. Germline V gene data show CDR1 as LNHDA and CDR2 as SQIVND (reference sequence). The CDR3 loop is CASSLGGELAKNIQYF. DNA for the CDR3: TGTGCCAGTAGCCTCGGGGGGGAGCTAGCCAAAAACATTCAGTACTTC.